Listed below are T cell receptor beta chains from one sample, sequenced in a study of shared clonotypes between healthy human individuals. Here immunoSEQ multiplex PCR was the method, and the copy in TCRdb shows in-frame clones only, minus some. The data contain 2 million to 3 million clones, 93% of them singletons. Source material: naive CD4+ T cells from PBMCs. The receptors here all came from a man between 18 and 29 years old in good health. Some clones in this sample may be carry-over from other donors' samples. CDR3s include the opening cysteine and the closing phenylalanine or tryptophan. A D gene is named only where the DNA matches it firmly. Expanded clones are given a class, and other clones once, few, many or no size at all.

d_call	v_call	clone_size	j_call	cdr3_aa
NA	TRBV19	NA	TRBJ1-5	CASSIIEAGNTAQHF
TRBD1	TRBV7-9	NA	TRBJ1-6	CASSKAGGGSPLHF
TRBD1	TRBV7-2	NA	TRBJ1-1	CASSLTGGNTEAFF
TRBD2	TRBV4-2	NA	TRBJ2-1	CASSQGPAGLADNEQFF
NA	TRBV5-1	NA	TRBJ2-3	CASGYTDTQYF
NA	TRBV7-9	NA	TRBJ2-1	CASSLARISYNEQFF
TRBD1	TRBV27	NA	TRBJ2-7	CASSSPGQGTYEQYF
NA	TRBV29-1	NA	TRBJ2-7	CSAVLDSEQYF
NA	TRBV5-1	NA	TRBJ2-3	CASSLAPGPDTQYF
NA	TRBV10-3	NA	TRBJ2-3	CAIRKGGADTQYF
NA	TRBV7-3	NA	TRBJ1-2	CASSLRPQQGVHGYTF
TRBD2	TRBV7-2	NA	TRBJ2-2	CASRTSGRTGELFF
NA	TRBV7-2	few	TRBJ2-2	CASSLRGAAGELFF
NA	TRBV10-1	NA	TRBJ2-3	CASSVSTDTQYF
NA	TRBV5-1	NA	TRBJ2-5	CASSSRQLQETQYF
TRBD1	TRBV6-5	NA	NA	CASRGTGSYEQYF
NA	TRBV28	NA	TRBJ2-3	CASSFEGVGTDTQYF
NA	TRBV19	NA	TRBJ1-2	CASSIGQGLGYTF
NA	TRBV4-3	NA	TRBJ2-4	CASSQDPQGEGKNIQYF
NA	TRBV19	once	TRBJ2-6	CASSSGANVLTF
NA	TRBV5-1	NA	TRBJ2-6	CASSTGPDSGANVLTF
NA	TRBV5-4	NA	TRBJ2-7	CASSLGGHYEQYF
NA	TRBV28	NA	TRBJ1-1	CASSVPGPQDTEAFF
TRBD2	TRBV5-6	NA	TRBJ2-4	CASSAHAVASGRVGDIQYF
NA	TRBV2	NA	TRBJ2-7	CASGQTYEQYF
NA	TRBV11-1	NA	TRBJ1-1	CASSAWDGGQHLRKQF
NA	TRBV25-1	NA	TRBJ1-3	CASSEEGGGAGNTIYF
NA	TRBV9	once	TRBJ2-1	CASSLSPSYNEQFF
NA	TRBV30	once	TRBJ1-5	CAWSSGLYAGQPQHF
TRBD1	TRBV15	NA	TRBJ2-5	CATSRDRQGKTQYF
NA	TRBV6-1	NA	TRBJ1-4	CASSTGAFNEKLFF
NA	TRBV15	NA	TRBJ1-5	CATSSLDRGNQPQHF
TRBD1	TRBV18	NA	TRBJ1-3	CASSPYQGEGAVGNTIYF